This T cell receptor beta chain came from a study of yellow fever vaccine responses in identical twins. Findings and caveats of the study: Reported findings indicate that twins' vaccine T cell responses seemed partially convergent, partially personalized.

Turning to this clonotype: Its matching antigen is unknown.

This CDR3 is 15 amino acids long. Germline V lookup: CDR1 LGHDT, CDR2 YNNKEL (reference sequence). Trimming removed 1 base at V and 0 bases at J, with 9 bases between. TCRdb re-called the RT-PCR reads with MiXCR, one entry per CDR3 protein. The sample has about 18,000 distinct CDR3 sequences; 61% are singletons. The input for sequencing was T cells from blood (PBMCs), unsorted or a sorted subset (not recorded which), taken before or after yellow fever vaccination (not recorded which). The rearrangement joins TRBV3-1 to TRBJ1-1; no reliable D call. The receptor was isolated from a woman between 18 and 29 years old who received the yellow fever vaccine. In nucleotides, the CDR3 is TGTGCCAGCAGCCAAGGGGGAGGTTTGAACACTGAAGCTTTCTTT. This gives the protein CASSQGGGLNTEAFF.